One and the same sample provided the 21 T cell receptor beta chains below, sequenced in a study of control samples from healthy donors and cancer patients. Method: immunoSEQ multiplex PCR; TCRdb's copy keeps in-frame clones and lacks some. The sample has over 60,000 clones; 70% to 90% are singletons. Sequencing was done on a sample of PBMCs. The receptors originated from an older woman with head and neck cancer.

This clone turned up a few times. The gene calls are TRBV5-6 and TRBJ1-6; D is undetermined. V lost 5 bases and J 5 bases, leaving 5 bases between the germline ends. In germline, CDR1 is SGHDT, CDR2 YYEEEE. The CDR3 consists of 12 residues. The CDR3 loop reads CASRQNNSPLHF. The CDR3 bases are TGTGCCAGCAGACAAAATAATTCACCCCTCCACTTT. The entire variable domain, with the rest obtained from reference TRBV5-6 and TRBJ1-6, is as follows: DAGVTQSPTHLIKTRGQQVTLRCSPKSGHDTVSWYQQALGQGPQFIFQYYEEEERQRGNFPDRFSGHQFPNYSSELNVNALLLGDSALYLCASRQNNSPLHFGNGTRLTVT.

This chain connects TRBV29-1 to TRBJ1-1, with TRBD1 as a possible D gene (5 bases). The CDR3 spans 11 residues. Germline V gene lookup returns CDR1 SQVTM and CDR2 ANQGSEA. Trimming removed 2 bases from V and 11 bases from J, with 12 bases in between. The CDR3 reads CSVEKQAAAFF. The CDR3 DNA reads TGCAGCGTTGAAAAACAGGCAGCGGCTTTCTTT.

This chain joins TRBV6-5 and TRBJ2-2, with unresolved D. Trimming left V 4 bases short and J 9 bases short, with 9 bases between. Germline values: CDR1 MNHEY, CDR2 SVGAGI. The CDR3 consists of 12 residues. CDR3 sequence: CASSSLSRELFF. The CDR3 region has the DNA TGTGCCAGCAGTTCCCTTTCGAGGGAGCTGTTTTTT.

The chain uses TRBV2 and TRBJ2-6; no reliable D call. The germline CDR1 and CDR2 sequences are SNHLY and FYNNEI. The V gene lost 5 bases and the J gene lost 0 bases, with 5 bases spanning the gap. The CDR3 covers 14 residues. The CDR3 DNA reads TGTGCCAGCAGTCGGAACTCTGGGGCCAACGTCCTGACTTTC. Amino acids: CASSRNSGANVLTF. Combining the CDR3 with reference TRBV2 and TRBJ2-6 gives the whole variable domain EPEVTQTPSHQVTQMGQEVILRCVPISNHLYFYWYRQILGQKVEFLVSFYNNEISEKSEIFDDQFSVERPDGSNFTLKIRSTKLEDSAMYFCASSRNSGANVLTFGAGSRLTVL.

This clone was seen once. The sample has other DNA sequences that encode this CDR3 too. V is TRBV2 and J is TRBJ2-2; 11 nucleotides agree with TRBD1. V trimming: 6 bases; J trimming: 6 bases; junction bases outside the gene matches: 9. This CDR3 comprises 16 residues. Germline V gene lookup returns CDR1 SNHLY and CDR2 FYNNEI. This CDR3 reads CASRGRDRGMSGELFF. In DNA, the CDR3 is TGTGCCAGCAGGGGGCGGGACAGGGGGATGTCCGGGGAGCTGTTTTTT.

The rearrangement uses TRBV29-1 and TRBJ2-3, with unresolved D. This CDR3 contains 13 residues. Trimming cost V 2 bases and J 0 bases, with 6 bases left between them. From germline, CDR1 is SQVTM and CDR2 ANQGSEA. The CDR3 region is CSVEPYSTDTQYF. The CDR3 DNA is TGCAGCGTTGAACCATATAGCACAGATACGCAGTATTTT.

The chain is built from TRBV7-8 and TRBJ2-2; D might be TRBD2 (5 bases). The CDR3 is made up of 15 amino acids. Germline loops: CDR1 SGHVS, CDR2 FQNEAQ. V lost 4 bases, J lost 5 bases, and 14 bases lay in between. The CDR3 loop reads CASSSEGSRTGELFF. CDR3 in DNA: TGTGCCAGCAGCTCCGAGGGATCCAGAACCGGGGAGCTGTTTTTT.

The chain recombines TRBV5-4 with TRBJ1-4, with D unclear. V lost 4 bases and J 1 base, leaving 5 bases between the germline ends. Germline loops: CDR1 SGHNT, CDR2 YYREEE (reference sequence). The CDR3 is 13 amino acids. In nucleotides, the CDR3 is TGTGCCAGCAGCGTCAAAACTAATGAAAAACTGTTTTTT. Encoded protein: CASSVKTNEKLFF.

The chain combines TRBV11-3 with TRBJ2-2; 8 bases line up with TRBD1. In germline, CDR1 is SGHNT, CDR2 YENEEA. The CDR3 runs to 14 residues. Losses at the gene ends were 3 bases for V and 5 bases for J; bases not matched to a gene: 2. This CDR3 is CASSFTGGTGELFF. CDR3 nucleotides: TGTGCCAGCAGCTTCACAGGGGGAACCGGGGAGCTGTTTTTT.

V is TRBV6-5 and J is TRBJ1-2; a weak D match, TRBD1 (6 bases). Trimming took off 0 bases at V and 0 bases at J, with 8 bases between the two ends. There are 15 residues in the CDR3. Germline values: CDR1 MNHEY, CDR2 SVGAGI. CDR3 in DNA: TGTGCCAGCAGTTACTCGAGGACAGCTAACTATGGCTACACCTTC. It codes for CASSYSRTANYGYTF.

J is TRBJ2-3 and V is TRBV5-4; D is perhaps TRBD1 or TRBD2 (7 bases each). The CDR3 spans 17 residues. The V gene's germline CDR1 is SGHNT and CDR2 YYREEE (reference sequence). V lost 0 bases and J 7 bases, leaving 21 bases between the germline ends. CDR3 sequence reads: CASSLDSGPGGVYTQYF. The CDR3 DNA follows: TGTGCCAGCAGCTTGGATAGCGGGCCAGGGGGGGTTTATACGCAGTATTTT.

The rearrangement uses TRBV5-1 and TRBJ1-4; D unclear. From germline, CDR1 is SGHRS and CDR2 YFSETQ. The CDR3 extends over 15 amino acids. The germline V and J ends were trimmed by 2 bases and 7 bases, with 15 bases remaining between them. CDR3 sequence reads: CASSLEGAGGEKLFF. DNA for the CDR3: TGCGCCAGCAGCTTAGAGGGCGCTGGTGGTGAAAAACTGTTTTTT.

This sequence joins TRBV10-3 and TRBJ1-2, with TRBD1 as a possible D gene (6 bases). Germline V gene sequence: CDR1 ENHRY, CDR2 SYGVKD. The CDR3 has 15 residues. V was cut by 0 bases and J by 4 bases, with 12 bases left in between. This CDR3 reads CAISESQQGIYGYTF. The CDR3 DNA follows: TGTGCCATCAGTGAGTCGCAACAGGGTATCTATGGCTACACCTTC.

In its sample, this clone was seen a few times. The rearrangement links TRBV19 to TRBJ1-1; D is unresolved. The germline V gene encodes CDR1 LNHDA and CDR2 SQIVND (reference sequence). The germline V and J ends were trimmed by 7 bases and 7 bases, with 16 bases remaining between them. There are 13 residues in the CDR3. The CDR3 DNA reads TGTGCCAGTAACTCCGGGCAGGTGGGTGAAGCTTTCTTT. This codes for CASNSGQVGEAFF.

This clone has just a few counts. The CDR3 DNA is TGTGCCACCGCGACAAATAATCAGCCCCAGCATTTT. This encodes CATATNNQPQHF. The rearrangement links TRBV28 to TRBJ1-5; D is unresolved. Germline loops: CDR1 MDHEN, CDR2 SYDVKM. The CDR3 spans 12 residues. V lost 10 bases and J 4 bases, leaving 11 bases between the germline ends.

V gene TRBV19 combines with J gene TRBJ2-1; D remains ambiguous. Trimming took off 6 bases at V and 5 bases at J, with 11 bases between the two ends. This CDR3 has 13 amino acids. The germline CDR1 and CDR2 sequences are LNHDA and SQIVND (reference sequence). The CDR3 sequence: CASSSLADNEQFF. Written as DNA, the CDR3 is TGTGCCAGTAGCTCACTCGCGGACAATGAGCAGTTCTTC.

The V gene is TRBV3-1 (or the pseudogene TRBV3-2), the J gene TRBJ2-3; D uncertain. Trimming shortened V by 1 base and J by 5 bases, and 7 bases separated the two germline ends. This CDR3 has 13 amino acids. Germline loops: CDR1 LGHDT, CDR2 YNNKEL (reference sequence). The CDR3 coding sequence is TGTGCCAGCAGCCAAGTTTCGAGAGATACGCAGTATTTT. The encoded protein is CASSQVSRDTQYF.

The chain is built from TRBV12-3 or TRBV12-4 and TRBJ1-2; possibly TRBD1 for D (6 bases). V lost 4 bases, J lost 2 bases, and 8 bases lay in between. The CDR3 loop spans 13 amino acids. The CDR3 loop is CASSYTGNYGYTF. CDR3 bases: TGTGCCAGCAGTTATACAGGGAACTATGGCTACACCTTC.

J is TRBJ1-1 and V is TRBV27; weak D call: TRBD1 (5 bases). V was clipped by 8 bases and J by 1 base, with 14 bases between them. CDR1 is MNHEY, CDR2 SMNVEV, per germline (reference sequence). This CDR3 is 14 amino acids long. CDR3 region: CASASGLWNTEAFF. The DNA of the CDR3 is TGTGCCAGCGCATCAGGGTTGTGGAACACTGAAGCTTTCTTT.

The rearrangement links TRBV19 to TRBJ2-7, with 10 bases matching TRBD2. The germline gives CDR1 LNHDA, CDR2 SQIVND (reference sequence). J lost 3 bases, V lost 6 bases, and 8 bases had no gene match. The CDR3 has 15 amino acids. As DNA, the CDR3 is TGTGCCAGTAGCGCCGCCGGGACTAGCGACTACGAGCAGTACTTC. Translating it yields CASSAAGTSDYEQYF.

The rearrangement joins TRBV2 to TRBJ1-4; D ambiguous. Germline V gives CDR1 SNHLY, CDR2 FYNNEI. V shed 6 bases and J shed 8 bases, with 16 bases lying between them. The CDR3 covers 14 residues. In DNA, the CDR3 is TGTGCCAGCAGACTCAGTACCTCCGGGGAAAAACTGTTTTTT. Protein: CASRLSTSGEKLFF.